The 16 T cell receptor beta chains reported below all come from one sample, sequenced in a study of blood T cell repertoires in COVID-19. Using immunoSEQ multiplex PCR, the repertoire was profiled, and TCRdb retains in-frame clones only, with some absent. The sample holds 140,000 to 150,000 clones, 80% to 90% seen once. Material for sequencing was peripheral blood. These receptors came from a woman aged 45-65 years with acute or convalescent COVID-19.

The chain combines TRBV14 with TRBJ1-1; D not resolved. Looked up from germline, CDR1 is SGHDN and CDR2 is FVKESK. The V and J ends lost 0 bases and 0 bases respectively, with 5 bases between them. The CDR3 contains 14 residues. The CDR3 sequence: CASSQDYLNTEAFF. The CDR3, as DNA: TGTGCCAGCAGCCAAGATTACTTGAACACTGAAGCTTTCTTT.

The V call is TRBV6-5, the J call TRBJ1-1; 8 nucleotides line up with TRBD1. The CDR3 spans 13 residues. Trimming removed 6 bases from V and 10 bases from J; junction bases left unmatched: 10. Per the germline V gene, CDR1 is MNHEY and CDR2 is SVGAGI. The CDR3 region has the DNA TGTGCCAGCAGCCTGACAGGGGATCGGGTAGCTTTCTTT. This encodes CASSLTGDRVAFF.

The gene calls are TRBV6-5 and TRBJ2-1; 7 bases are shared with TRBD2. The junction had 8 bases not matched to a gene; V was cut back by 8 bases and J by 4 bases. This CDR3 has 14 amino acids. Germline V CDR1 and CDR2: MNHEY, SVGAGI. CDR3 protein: CASHGGSAYNEQFF. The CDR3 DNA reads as TGTGCCAGCCATGGCGGGAGTGCGTACAATGAGCAGTTCTTC.

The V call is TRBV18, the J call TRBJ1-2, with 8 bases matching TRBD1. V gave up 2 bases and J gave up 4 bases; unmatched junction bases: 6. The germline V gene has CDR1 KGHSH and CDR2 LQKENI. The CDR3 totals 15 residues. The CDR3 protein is CASSPSQGQVYGYTF. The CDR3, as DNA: TGTGCCAGCTCACCATCCCAGGGACAGGTCTATGGCTACACCTTC.

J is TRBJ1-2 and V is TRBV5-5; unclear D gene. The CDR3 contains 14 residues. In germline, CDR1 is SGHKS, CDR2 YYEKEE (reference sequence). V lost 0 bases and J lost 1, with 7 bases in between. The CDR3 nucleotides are TGTGCCAGCAGCTTGGGTCCAATTAACTATGGCTACACCTTC. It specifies CASSLGPINYGYTF.

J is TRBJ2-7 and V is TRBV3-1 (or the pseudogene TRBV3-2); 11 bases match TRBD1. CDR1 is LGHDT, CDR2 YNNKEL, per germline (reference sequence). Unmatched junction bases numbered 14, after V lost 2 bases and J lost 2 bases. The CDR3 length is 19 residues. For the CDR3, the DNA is TGTGCCAGCAGCCAATTCCCAACCCGGACAGGGGGCGCAACCTACGAGCAGTACTTC. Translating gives CASSQFPTRTGGATYEQYF.

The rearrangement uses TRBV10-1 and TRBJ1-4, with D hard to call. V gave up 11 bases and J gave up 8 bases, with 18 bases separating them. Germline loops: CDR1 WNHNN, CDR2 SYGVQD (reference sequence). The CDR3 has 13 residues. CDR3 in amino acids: CAGRVLLGEKLFF. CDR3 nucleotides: TGCGCCGGCCGGGTCCTCCTCGGGGAAAAACTGTTTTTT.

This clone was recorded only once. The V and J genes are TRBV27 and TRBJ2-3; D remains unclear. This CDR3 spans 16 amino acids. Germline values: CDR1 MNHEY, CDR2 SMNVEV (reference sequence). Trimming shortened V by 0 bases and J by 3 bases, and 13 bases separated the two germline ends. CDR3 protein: CASSLSASPPTDTQYF. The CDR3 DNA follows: TGTGCCAGCAGTTTATCGGCTAGTCCTCCGACAGATACGCAGTATTTT.

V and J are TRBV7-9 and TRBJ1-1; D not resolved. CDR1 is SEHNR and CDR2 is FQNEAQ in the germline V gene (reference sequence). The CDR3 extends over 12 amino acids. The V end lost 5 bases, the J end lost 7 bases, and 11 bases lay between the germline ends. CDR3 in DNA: TGTGCCAGCAGCCACCAGCGTGGTGAAGCTTTCTTT. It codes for CASSHQRGEAFF.

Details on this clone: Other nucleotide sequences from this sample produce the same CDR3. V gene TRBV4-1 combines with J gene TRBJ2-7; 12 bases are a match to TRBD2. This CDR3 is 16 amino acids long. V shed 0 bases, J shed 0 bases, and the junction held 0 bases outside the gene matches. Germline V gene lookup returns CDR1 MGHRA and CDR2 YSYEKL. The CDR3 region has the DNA TGCGCCAGCAGCCAAGAGACTAGCGGGAGCTCCTACGAGCAGTACTTC. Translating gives CASSQETSGSSYEQYF.

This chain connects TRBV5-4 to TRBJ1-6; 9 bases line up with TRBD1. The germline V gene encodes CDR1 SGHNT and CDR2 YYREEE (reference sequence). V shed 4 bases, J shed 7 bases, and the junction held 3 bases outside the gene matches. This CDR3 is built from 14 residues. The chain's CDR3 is CASSIGQGNSPLHF. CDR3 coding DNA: TGTGCCAGCAGCATCGGACAGGGGAATTCACCCCTCCACTTT.

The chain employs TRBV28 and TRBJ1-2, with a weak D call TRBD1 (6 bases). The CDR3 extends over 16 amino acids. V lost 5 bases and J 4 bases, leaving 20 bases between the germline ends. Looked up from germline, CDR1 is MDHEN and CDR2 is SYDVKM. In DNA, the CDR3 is TGTGCCAGCAGTCCCCCGATGAACAGGGCTTTCTATGGCTACACCTTC. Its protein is CASSPPMNRAFYGYTF.

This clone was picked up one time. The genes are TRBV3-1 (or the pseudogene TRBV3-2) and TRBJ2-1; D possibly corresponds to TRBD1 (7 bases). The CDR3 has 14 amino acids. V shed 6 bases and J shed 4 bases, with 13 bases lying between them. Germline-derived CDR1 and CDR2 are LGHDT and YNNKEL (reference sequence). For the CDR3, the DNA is TGTGCCAGCAGTCGACAGGGAGGATACAATGAGCAGTTCTTC. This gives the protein CASSRQGGYNEQFF.

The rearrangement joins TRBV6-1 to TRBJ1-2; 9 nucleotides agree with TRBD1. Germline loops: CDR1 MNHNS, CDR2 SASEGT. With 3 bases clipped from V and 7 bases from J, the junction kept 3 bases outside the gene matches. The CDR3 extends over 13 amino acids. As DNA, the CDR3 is TGTGCCAGCAGTGAGGGGACAGGGTTTGGCTACACCTTC. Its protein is CASSEGTGFGYTF.

The DNA for the CDR3 is TGCGCCAGCCGGGACAGAGACAATCAGCCCCAGCATTTT. Protein: CASRDRDNQPQHF. The rearrangement links TRBV5-1 to TRBJ1-5, with 7 nucleotides matching TRBD1. The CDR3 loop spans 13 amino acids. The V and J ends lost 7 bases and 3 bases, in that order; junction bases with no gene match: 4. Germline loops: CDR1 SGHRS, CDR2 YFSETQ.

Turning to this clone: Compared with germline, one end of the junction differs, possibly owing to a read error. The CDR3 here is CASSLAEADSSSF. DNA for the CDR3: TGTGCCAGCAGCTTAGCTGAGGCCGACTCTAGCAGCTTC. This sequence joins TRBV11-1 and TRBJ1-2; no clear D. Germline loops: CDR1 SGHAT, CDR2 FQDESV (reference sequence). The CDR3 consists of 13 residues.